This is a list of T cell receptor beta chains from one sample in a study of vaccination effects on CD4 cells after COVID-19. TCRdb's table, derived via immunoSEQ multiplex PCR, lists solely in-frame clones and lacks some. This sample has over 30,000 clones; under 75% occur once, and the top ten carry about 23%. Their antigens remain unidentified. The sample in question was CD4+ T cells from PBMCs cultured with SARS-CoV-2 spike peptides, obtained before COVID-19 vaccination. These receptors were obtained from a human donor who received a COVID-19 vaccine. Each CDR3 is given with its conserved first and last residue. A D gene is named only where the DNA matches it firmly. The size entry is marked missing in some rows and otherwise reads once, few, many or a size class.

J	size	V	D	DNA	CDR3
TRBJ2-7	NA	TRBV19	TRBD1	TGTGCCAGTAGTATAGAGGGGACAGGCTACGAGCAGTACTTC	CASSIEGTGYEQYF
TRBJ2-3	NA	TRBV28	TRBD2	TGTGCCAGCAGTTTAAGGATAGAGGTGGCTAGCGGGAGGGCCCGAGATACGCAGTATTTT	CASSLRIEVASGRARDTQYF
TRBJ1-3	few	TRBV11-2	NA	TGTGCCAGCAGGATAGAAAGCTCTGGAAACACCATATATTTT	CASRIESSGNTIYF
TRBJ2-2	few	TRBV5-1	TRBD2	TGCGCCAGCAGCTTTAGCGGGACTAACACCGGGGAGCTGTTTTTT	CASSFSGTNTGELFF
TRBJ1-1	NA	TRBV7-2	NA	TGTGCCAGCAGCTTAGGACGGACTGAAGCTTTCTTT	CASSLGRTEAFF
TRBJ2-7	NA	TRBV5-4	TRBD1	TGTGCCAGCAGCTTGGCGGGACAGGGGGGCTACGAGCAGTACTTC	CASSLAGQGGYEQYF
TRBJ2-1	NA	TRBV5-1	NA	TGCGCCAGCAGCTTGTTCCGTCCTCGGACACCTTTTGGGGATGAGCAGTTCTTC	CASSLFRPRTPFGDEQFF
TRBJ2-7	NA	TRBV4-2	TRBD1	TGTGCCAGCAGCCAGGGGACCGGGACAGTTTCCTACGAGCAGTACTTC	CASSQGTGTVSYEQYF
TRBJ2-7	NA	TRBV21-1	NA	TGTGCCAGCAGCCCCAACGAGCAGTACTTC	CASSPNEQYF
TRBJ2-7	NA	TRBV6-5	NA	TGTGCCAGCAGTTCTTACAGGGAAGCCGCCTACGAGCAGTACTTC	CASSSYREAAYEQYF
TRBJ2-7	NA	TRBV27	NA	TGTGCCAGCAGACCCGCCCCCTATAATGAGCAGTACTTC	CASRPAPYNEQYF
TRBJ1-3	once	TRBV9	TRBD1	TGTGCCAGCAGCACCAGACAGGGAGGCGGAAACACCATATATTTT	CASSTRQGGGNTIYF
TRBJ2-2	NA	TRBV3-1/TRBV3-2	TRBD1	TGTGCCAGCAGCCAATCAGGACAGGGGGCATCCGGGGAGCTGTTTTTT	CASSQSGQGASGELFF